This T cell receptor beta chain was documented in a study of blood T cell repertoires in COVID-19 (dated by TCRdb to about 2020). Describing the broader study: Collaborator samples came from the United States, Italy and Spain and covered acute and convalescent phases of COVID-19. A de-identified subject ID, COVID-19 status, age in years and sex were almost always included in the sample metadata. Deeply sampled blood TCRbeta repertoires from subjects exposed to, actively infected with, or recovered from COVID-19 were included in the dataset. The material from the prospective study consisted of cDNA or gDNA derived from T cells, B-cell-depleted T cells, or PBMCs. Samples came from the ongoing ImmuneRACE study (first 160 participants) plus 1,254 subjects from 6 global collaborators. The repertoires were made available in a free public database intended to serve as a resource for research on the immune response to SARS-CoV-2. Where available, HLA class I and class II types were obtained from metadata supplied by the sample provider rather than from assay-based typing.

This clone appeared a few times. No antigen is known for it. Base qualities are missing; no much larger clone stands one base away. One collaborating source in Seattle enrolled patients while the patients were actively infected and followed the patients over time throughout the course of disease. Each collaborating institution followed its own protocols to collect whole blood in K2EDTA tubes. For TCRbeta analysis, collaborator samples were shipped as frozen whole blood, as isolated PBMCs, or as DNA extracted from either sample type. TCRbeta CDR3 regions were amplified from genomic DNA by means of the immunoSEQ Assay, a bias-controlled multiplex PCR. Per the authors' processing: Within the assay, amplification of reference gene primers was used to estimate how many nucleated cells each sample contained. To quantify the absolute abundance of each unique TCRbeta CDR3 rearrangement, sequence reads were collapsed and filtered. For each sample, productive Simpson clonality was calculated by taking the square root of Simpson's diversity index across productive rearrangements. Not all clones reach the TCRdb copy of this immuneACCESS table, which keeps in-frame sequences only. Checked studies attribute under half of the gap to unresolved V genes and leave the rest unexplained. Clone size and V and J calls were adopted from that table, with D and trimming inferred from the DNA. For this sample there are 170,000 or so clones; roughly 83% appear just once. The ten most abundant clones make up roughly 7.2% of the sample.

The paper's findings and limits, for the study overall: The amount of clinical and demographic metadata varied by source and participant and was provided uncurated.

Inclusive of the bounding cysteine and phenylalanine, the CDR3 is 15 residues long. Just the 45-base CDR3 DNA is kept, in frame starting at base 1. According to the germline V gene, CDR1 reads SGHDT and CDR2 reads YYEEEE. V lost 1 base and J lost 2 bases; the stretch between them is 12 bases long. The sample was peripheral blood. The V gene is TRBV5-6 and the J gene is TRBJ1-1; possibly the D gene is TRBD1, per 5 matching bases. This TCR was recovered from a woman aged 35 to 49 with COVID-19, enrolled during active disease. The CDR3 region has the sequence CASSLLDILNTEAFF. The nucleotide sequence reads TGTGCCAGCAGCTTGTTGGACATACTAAACACTGAAGCTTTCTTT.